The present T cell receptor beta chain was sequenced within a study of blood T cell repertoires in COVID-19. TCRdb keeps only in-frame clones here, not all; method: immunoSEQ multiplex PCR. The sample shows roughly 350,000 clones, roughly 85% of them seen only once. CDR1 is MNHEY, CDR2 SVGEGT, per germline. The length of the CDR3 is 14 residues. V lost 0 bases and J lost 0, with 4 bases in between. Sequencing was done on a sample of peripheral blood. This TCR was sampled from a woman younger than 30 with acute or convalescent COVID-19. This chain connects TRBV6-2 or TRBV6-3 to TRBJ2-3, with D unresolved. The CDR3 DNA follows: TGTGCCAGCAGTTACTCGACTAGCACAGATACGCAGTATTTT. It translates to CASSYSTSTDTQYF.